This is a list of T cell receptor beta chains from one sample in a study of T cells in Graves' hyperthyroidism and ophthalmopathy. MiXCR, applied by TCRdb to the multiplex PCR reads, yields one record per CDR3 protein. The top ten hold roughly 15% of the sample, which has approximately 400,000 distinct CDR3 sequences, around a sixth seen once. Sample: blood. The receptors come from a woman between 18 and 29 years old with Graves' hyperthyroidism. Both conserved end residues are part of each CDR3. A D gene is named only where the DNA matches it firmly. For some rows the clone size is stated as once, few or many, or as a class when expanded; others skip it.

j_gene | abundance | v_gene | d_gene | CDR3aa | CDR3nt
TRBJ2-3 | many | TRBV12-3/TRBV12-4 | - | CASSLRHLAKGTDTQYF | TGTGCCAGCAGTTTACGTCATCTAGCGAAAGGCACAGATACGCAGTATTTT
TRBJ1-1 | many | TRBV11-2 | TRBD1 | CASSLIRGARAFF | TGTGCCAGCAGCTTAATCAGGGGGGCGCGAGCTTTCTTT
TRBJ2-5 | - | TRBV7-3 | TRBD2 | CASSLVLANRPRRETQYF | TGTGCCAGCAGCTTGGTACTAGCGAACCGACCTAGGAGAGAGACCCAGTACTTC
TRBJ1-3 | many | TRBV2 | TRBD1 | CASSEEAGTGRNTIYF | TGTGCCAGCAGTGAAGAGGCCGGGACAGGGAGAAACACCATATATTTT
TRBJ1-2 | few | TRBV15 | - | CATSGRRQINLEGYTF | TGTGCCACCAGCGGCCGAAGACAGATAAACTTGGAGGGCTACACCTTC
TRBJ1-1 | once | TRBV7-9 | - | CASSLEARGQRSGAFF | TGTGCCAGCAGCTTAGAAGCGCGTGGACAGCGCTCGGGAGCTTTCTTT
TRBJ2-1 | few | TRBV6-2/TRBV6-3 | TRBD2 | CASSYLAGGYNEQFF | TGTGCCAGCAGTTACTTAGCGGGAGGGTACAATGAGCAGTTCTTC
TRBJ1-5 | many | TRBV20-1 | - | CSARLGAGQPQHF | TGCAGTGCTAGATTGGGGGCAGGACAGCCCCAGCATTTT
TRBJ2-2 | - | TRBV7-2 | - | CASSLEDVSTGELFF | TGTGCCAGCAGCTTGGAAGACGTGAGCACCGGGGAGCTGTTTTTT
TRBJ1-5 | - | TRBV27 | - | CASNPRGGNQPQHF | TGTGCCAGCAACCCCCGTGGGGGCAATCAGCCCCAGCATTTT
TRBJ1-1 | many | TRBV3-1 | - | CASSHPQGGNTEAFF | TGTGCCAGCAGCCACCCCCAAGGGGGGAACACTGAAGCTTTCTTT
TRBJ2-1 | - | TRBV20-1 | - | CSAIDGGGSYNEQFF | TGCAGTGCTATTGATGGCGGTGGCTCCTACAATGAGCAGTTCTTC
TRBJ1-4 | many | TRBV18 | TRBD1 | CASSPPGQGVKLFF | TGTGCCAGCTCACCACCGGGACAGGGTGTAAAACTGTTTTTT
TRBJ2-7 | many | TRBV28 | TRBD2 | CASSLSGGEAHEQYF | TGTGCCAGCAGTTTATCGGGGGGGGAAGCACACGAGCAGTACTTC
TRBJ2-5 | many | TRBV5-1 | - | CASSFDQIQAVETQYF | TGCGCCAGCAGCTTCGACCAGATCCAGGCGGTGGAGACCCAGTACTTC
TRBJ2-1 | - | TRBV4-2 | - | CASSQEWGDDLGNEQFF | TGTGCCAGCAGCCAAGAATGGGGGGATGATCTTGGCAATGAGCAGTTCTTC
TRBJ2-7 | - | TRBV20-1 | - | CSANGITSYEQYF | TGCAGTGCTAATGGTATCACTTCCTACGAGCAGTACTTC
TRBJ1-3 | few | TRBV7-2 | - | CASSPASSGNTIYF | TGTGCCAGCAGCCCCGCATCTTCCGGAAACACCATATATTTT
TRBJ1-1 | many | TRBV2 | TRBD1 | CASSNRGANTEAFF | TGTGCCAGCAGTAACAGGGGGGCGAACACTGAAGCTTTCTTT
TRBJ2-5 | few | TRBV10-3 | - | CAITDGETQYF | TGTGCCATCACCGACGGGGAGACCCAGTACTTC
TRBJ1-2 | - | TRBV12-3/TRBV12-4 | - | CASSLGQTANYGYTF | TGTGCCAGCAGTTTAGGTCAGACAGCTAACTATGGCTACACCTTC
TRBJ2-1 | many | TRBV11-2 | - | CASSRSFEQFF | TGTGCCAGCAGTAGGTCGTTTGAGCAGTTCTTC
TRBJ2-7 | many | TRBV12-3/TRBV12-4 | TRBD1 | CASSPTGDPYEQYF | TGTGCCAGCAGCCCCACAGGGGACCCCTACGAGCAGTACTTC
TRBJ1-4 | few | TRBV7-9 | - | CASSPRIVLFF | TGTGCCAGCAGCCCCCGTATCGTTCTGTTTTTT
TRBJ1-1 | - | TRBV19 | - | CASWSRGGMNTEAFF | TGTGCCAGTTGGAGTAGGGGAGGAATGAACACTGAAGCTTTCTTT